This TCR beta chain was identified during a study of blood T cell repertoires in COVID-19. As for the study in general: The origin of the acute and convalescent COVID-19 samples was the United States, Italy and Spain. In each case, the material was cDNA or gDNA derived from T cells, B-cell-depleted T cells, or PBMCs.

Patients of the Seattle cohort, enrolled during active infection, were followed longitudinally. Original analysis: It was from reference gene primer amplification that nucleated cell counts were estimated. TCRdb keeps only in-frame clones here, not all; method: immunoSEQ multiplex PCR. V and J calls and clone size are given by that table; D and trimming were obtained from the DNA. This table has some 170,000 clones, 85% to 95% appearing once. The sequence was obtained from a woman aged 60-75 years with COVID-19, enrolled during active disease. Input material: peripheral blood.

DNA of the CDR3: TGTGCCAGCAGCCCTAGCGGGGGGGCCTCGAATGAGCAGTTCTTC. This encodes CASSPSGGASNEQFF. The rearrangement uses TRBV11-2 and TRBJ2-1; the match to TRBD2 covers 12 bases. Germline trimming cut 5 bases from V and 7 bases from J; bases unmatched to any gene: 6. This CDR3 comprises 15 residues. In germline, CDR1 is SGHAT, CDR2 FQNNGV.